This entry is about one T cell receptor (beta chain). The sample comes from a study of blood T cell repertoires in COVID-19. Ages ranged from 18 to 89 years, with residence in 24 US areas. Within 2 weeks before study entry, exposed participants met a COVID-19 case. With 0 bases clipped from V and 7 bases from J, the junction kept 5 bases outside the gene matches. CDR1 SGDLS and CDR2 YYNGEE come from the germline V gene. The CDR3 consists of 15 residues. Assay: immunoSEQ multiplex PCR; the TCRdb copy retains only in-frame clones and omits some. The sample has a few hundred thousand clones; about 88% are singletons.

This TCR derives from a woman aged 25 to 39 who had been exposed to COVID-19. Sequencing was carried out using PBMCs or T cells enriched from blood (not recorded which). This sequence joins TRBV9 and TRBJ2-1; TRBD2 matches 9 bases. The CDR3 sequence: CASSVDLAGRNEQFF. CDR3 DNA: TGTGCCAGCAGCGTAGACCTAGCGGGAAGGAATGAGCAGTTCTTC.